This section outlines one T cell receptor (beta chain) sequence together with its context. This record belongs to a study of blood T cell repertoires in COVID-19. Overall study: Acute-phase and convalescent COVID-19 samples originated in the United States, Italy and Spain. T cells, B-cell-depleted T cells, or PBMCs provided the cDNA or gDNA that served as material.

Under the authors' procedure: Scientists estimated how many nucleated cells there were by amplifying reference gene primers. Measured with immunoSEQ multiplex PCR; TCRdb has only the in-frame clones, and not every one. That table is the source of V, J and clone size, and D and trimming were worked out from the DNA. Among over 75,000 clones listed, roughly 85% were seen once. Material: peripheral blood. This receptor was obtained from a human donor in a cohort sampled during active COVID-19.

CDR3 loop: CASSTGTGNEQFF. CDR3 in DNA: TGTGCCAGCAGCACAGGGACGGGCAATGAGCAGTTCTTC. This sequence joins TRBV9 and TRBJ2-1, with D perhaps TRBD1 (6 bases). Trimming stripped 4 bases from V and 6 bases from J, with 11 bases between. The germline V gene has CDR1 SGDLS and CDR2 YYNGEE. The CDR3 has 13 residues. The complete variable domain, with remaining parts taken from reference TRBV9 and TRBJ2-1, reads DSGVTQTPKHLITATGQRVTLRCSPRSGDLSVYWYQQSLDQGLQFLIQYYNGEERAKGNILERFSAQQFPDLHSELNLSSLELGDSALYFCASSTGTGNEQFFGPGTRLTVL.